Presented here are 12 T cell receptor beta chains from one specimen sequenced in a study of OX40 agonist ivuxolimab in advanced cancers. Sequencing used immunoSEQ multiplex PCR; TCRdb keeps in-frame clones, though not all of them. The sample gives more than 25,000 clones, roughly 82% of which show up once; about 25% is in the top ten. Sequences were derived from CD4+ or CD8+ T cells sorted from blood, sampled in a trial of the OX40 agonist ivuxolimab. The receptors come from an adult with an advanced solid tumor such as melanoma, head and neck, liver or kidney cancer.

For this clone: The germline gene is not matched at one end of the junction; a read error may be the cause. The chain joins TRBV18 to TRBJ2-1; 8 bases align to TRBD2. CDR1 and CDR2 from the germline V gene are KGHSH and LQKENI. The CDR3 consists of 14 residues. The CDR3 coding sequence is TGTGCCAGCTCACCACGGACTAGCTACGATGAGCAGTTCTTC. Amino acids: CASSPRTSYDEQFF.

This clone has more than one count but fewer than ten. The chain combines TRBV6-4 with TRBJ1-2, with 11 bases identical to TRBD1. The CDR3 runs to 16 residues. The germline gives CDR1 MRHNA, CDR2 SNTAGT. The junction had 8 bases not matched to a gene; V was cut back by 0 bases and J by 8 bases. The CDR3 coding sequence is TGTGCCAGCAGTGACTCGACGGACAGGGGGCGTCGGGGCTACACCTTC. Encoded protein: CASSDSTDRGRRGYTF.

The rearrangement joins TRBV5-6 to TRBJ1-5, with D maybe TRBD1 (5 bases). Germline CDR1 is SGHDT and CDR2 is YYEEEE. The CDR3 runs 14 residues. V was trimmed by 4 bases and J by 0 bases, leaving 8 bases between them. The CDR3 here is CASSQGASNQPQHF. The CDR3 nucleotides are TGTGCCAGCAGCCAGGGAGCTAGCAATCAGCCCCAGCATTTT.

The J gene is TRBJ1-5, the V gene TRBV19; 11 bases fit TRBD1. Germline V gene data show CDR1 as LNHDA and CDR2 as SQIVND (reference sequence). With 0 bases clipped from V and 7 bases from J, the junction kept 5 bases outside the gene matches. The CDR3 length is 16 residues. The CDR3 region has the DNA TGTGCCAGTAGTATAGAAGCCCGGACAGGGGGCCAGCCCCAGCATTTT. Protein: CASSIEARTGGQPQHF.

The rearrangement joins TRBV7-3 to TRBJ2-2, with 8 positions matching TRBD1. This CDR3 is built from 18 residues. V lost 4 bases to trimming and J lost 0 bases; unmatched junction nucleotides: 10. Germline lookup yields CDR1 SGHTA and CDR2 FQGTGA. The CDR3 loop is CASSYQGAGGSNTGELFF. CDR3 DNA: TGTGCCAGCAGCTACCAAGGGGCAGGGGGCTCGAACACCGGGGAGCTGTTTTTT.

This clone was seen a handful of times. The chain's CDR3 is CASSGTGSTGELFF. CDR3 in DNA: TGTGCCAGCAGCGGAACGGGAAGCACCGGGGAGCTGTTTTTT. V is TRBV9 and J is TRBJ2-2, with D tentatively TRBD2 (5 bases). Germline-derived CDR1 and CDR2 are SGDLS and YYNGEE. Trimming left V 3 bases short and J 4 bases short, with 10 bases between. This CDR3 spans 14 amino acids.

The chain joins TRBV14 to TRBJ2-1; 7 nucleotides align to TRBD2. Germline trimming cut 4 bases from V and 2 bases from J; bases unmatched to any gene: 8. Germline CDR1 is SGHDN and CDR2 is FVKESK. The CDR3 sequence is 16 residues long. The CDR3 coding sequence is TGTGCCAGCAGCCTAGGGGACTATTTGCCCTACAATGAGCAGTTCTTC. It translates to CASSLGDYLPYNEQFF.

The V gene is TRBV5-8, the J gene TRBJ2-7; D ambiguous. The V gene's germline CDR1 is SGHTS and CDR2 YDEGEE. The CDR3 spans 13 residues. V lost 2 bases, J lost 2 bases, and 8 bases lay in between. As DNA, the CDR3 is TGTGCCAGCAGCTTAAGACCAACCTACGAGCAGTACTTC. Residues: CASSLRPTYEQYF.

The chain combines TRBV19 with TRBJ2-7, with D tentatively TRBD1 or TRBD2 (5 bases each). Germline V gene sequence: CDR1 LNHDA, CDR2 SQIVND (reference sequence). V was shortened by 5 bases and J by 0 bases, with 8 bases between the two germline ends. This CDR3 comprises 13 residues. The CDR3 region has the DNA TGTGCCAGTAGTCCTGGGACCTCCTACGAGCAGTACTTC. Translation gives CASSPGTSYEQYF.

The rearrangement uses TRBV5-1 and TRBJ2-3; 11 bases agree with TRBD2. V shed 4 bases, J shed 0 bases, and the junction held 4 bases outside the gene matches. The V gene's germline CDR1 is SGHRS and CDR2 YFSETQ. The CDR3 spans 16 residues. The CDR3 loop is CASSPRTSGSTDTQYF. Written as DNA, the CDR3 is TGCGCCAGCAGCCCCAGGACTAGCGGGAGCACAGATACGCAGTATTTT.

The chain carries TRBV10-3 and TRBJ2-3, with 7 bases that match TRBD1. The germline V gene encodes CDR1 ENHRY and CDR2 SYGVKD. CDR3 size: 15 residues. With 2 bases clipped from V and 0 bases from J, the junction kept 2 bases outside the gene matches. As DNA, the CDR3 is TGTGCCATCAGTGAGACAGGGGCTAGCACAGATACGCAGTATTTT. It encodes CAISETGASTDTQYF.

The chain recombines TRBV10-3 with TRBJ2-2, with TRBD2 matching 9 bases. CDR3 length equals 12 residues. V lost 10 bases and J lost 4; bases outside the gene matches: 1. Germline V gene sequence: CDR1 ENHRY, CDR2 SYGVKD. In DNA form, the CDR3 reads TGTGCCACACTAGCGGGCACCGGGGAGCTGTTTTTT. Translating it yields CATLAGTGELFF.